The next 2 T cell receptor beta chains were all read from a single sample in a study of blood T cells in healthy people across ages. The second PCR ran roughly 7 to 12 cycles with a sample-barcoded 5' primer and J-beta primers. Each CDR3 protein gets one entry after TCRdb re-called the 5' RACE reads with MiXCR. Of 500,000 to 650,000 distinct CDR3 sequences in the sample, about 29% were seen once. These records were also assigned to another study, of T cells of mothers and their children.

Material for sequencing was blood. All receptors derive from a boy aged 2 to 10 in good health.

J is TRBJ1-2 and V is TRBV7-9, with 9 positions matching TRBD1. V lost 4 bases, J lost 2 bases, and 5 bases stayed unmatched. In germline, CDR1 is SEHNR, CDR2 FQNEAQ (reference sequence). The CDR3 has 15 amino acids. DNA for the CDR3: TGTGCCAGCAGCTCCAACAGGGGGCTAAACTATGGCTACACCTTC. Protein sequence: CASSSNRGLNYGYTF.

The V gene is TRBV27, the J gene TRBJ2-5; D possibly uses TRBD1 or TRBD2 (5 bases each). CDR3 length: 15 amino acids. Germline assignment: CDR1 MNHEY and CDR2 SMNVEV (reference sequence). With 6 bases removed from V and 5 bases from J, the gap between germline ends came to 19 bases. CDR3 in amino acids: CASRPSLVGTETQYF. In nucleotides, the CDR3 is TGTGCCAGCAGGCCCTCCCTAGTGGGGACGGAGACCCAGTACTTC.